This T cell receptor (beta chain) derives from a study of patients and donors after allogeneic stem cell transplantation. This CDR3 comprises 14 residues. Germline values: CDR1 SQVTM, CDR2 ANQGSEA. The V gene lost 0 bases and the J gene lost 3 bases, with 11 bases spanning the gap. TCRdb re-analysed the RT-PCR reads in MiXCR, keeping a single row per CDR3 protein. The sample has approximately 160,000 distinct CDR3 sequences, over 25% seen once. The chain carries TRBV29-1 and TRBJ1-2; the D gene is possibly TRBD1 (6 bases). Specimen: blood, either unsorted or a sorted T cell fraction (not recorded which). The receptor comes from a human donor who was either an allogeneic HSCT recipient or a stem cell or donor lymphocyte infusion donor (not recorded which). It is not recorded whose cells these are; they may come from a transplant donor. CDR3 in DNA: TGCAGCGTTGAAGAGGGGGCGCACTACTATGGCTACACCTTC. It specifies CSVEEGAHYYGYTF.